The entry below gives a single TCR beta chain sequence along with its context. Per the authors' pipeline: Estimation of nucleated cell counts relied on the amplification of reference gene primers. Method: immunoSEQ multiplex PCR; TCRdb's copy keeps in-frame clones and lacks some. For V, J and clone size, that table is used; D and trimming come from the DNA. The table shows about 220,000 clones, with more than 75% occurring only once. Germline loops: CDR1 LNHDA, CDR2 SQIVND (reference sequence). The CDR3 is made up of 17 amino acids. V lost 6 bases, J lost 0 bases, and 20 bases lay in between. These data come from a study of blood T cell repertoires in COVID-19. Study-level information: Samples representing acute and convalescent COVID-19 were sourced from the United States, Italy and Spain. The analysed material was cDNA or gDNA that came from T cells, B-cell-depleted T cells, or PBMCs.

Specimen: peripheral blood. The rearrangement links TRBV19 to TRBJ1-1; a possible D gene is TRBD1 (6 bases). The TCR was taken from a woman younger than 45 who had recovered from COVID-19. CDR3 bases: TGTGCCAGTAGCGAACCCGAATTCACAGGGATGAACACTGAAGCTTTCTTT. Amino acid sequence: CASSEPEFTGMNTEAFF.